Each of the 29 T cell receptor beta chains below was sequenced from the same sample in a study of blood T cell repertoires in COVID-19 (dated by TCRdb to 2018 to 2020). Libraries came from the immunoSEQ multiplex PCR assay. TCRdb mirrors the immuneACCESS table, restricted to in-frame sequences. Some clones are absent from its copies; in checked studies, under half trace to an unresolved V gene, and the reason for the others is unknown. Present in this sample are approximately 310,000 clones, around 90% of which were seen just once. 4.5% to 6.5% of the sample is taken by the ten largest. The sequenced material came from PBMCs or T cells enriched from blood (not recorded which). These receptors originate from a man aged 60-69 years who had recovered from COVID-19.

The chain has TRBV6-2 or TRBV6-3 and TRBJ2-2, with TRBD2 identical over 8 bases. V was clipped by 2 bases and J by 4 bases; unmatched bases: 3. Germline lookup yields CDR1 MNHEY and CDR2 SVGEGT. This CDR3 is 15 amino acids long. The DNA of the CDR3 is TGTGCCAGCAGTTACGGGACTAGGGGCACCGGGGAGCTGTTTTTT. It specifies CASSYGTRGTGELFF.

V gene TRBV7-2 combines with J gene TRBJ2-1, with TRBD2 matching over 9 bases. Trimming removed 1 base from V and 9 bases from J; junction bases left unmatched: 7. This CDR3 has 15 amino acids. Germline V lookup: CDR1 SGHTA, CDR2 FQGNSA. Written as DNA, the CDR3 is TGTGCCAGCAGCTTAGAGGCTAGCGGGAAATTTGAGCAGTTCTTC. Its translation is CASSLEASGKFEQFF.

The CDR3 is CASKGGRPPYEQYF. CDR3 nucleotide sequence: TGTGCCAGCAAGGGCGGGAGGCCCCCCTACGAGCAGTACTTC. This chain uses TRBV28 with TRBJ2-7, with 8 positions matching TRBD2. The V gene's germline CDR1 is MDHEN and CDR2 SYDVKM. The trim removed 7 bases at V and 2 bases at J, leaving 7 bases unmatched. The CDR3 has 14 amino acids.

Only a few counts were recorded for this clone. The chain links TRBV6-1 to TRBJ1-6, with D uncertain. The V end lost 1 base, the J end lost 7 bases, and 5 bases lay between the germline ends. Germline CDR1 reads MNHNS; CDR2 reads SASEGT. The CDR3 spans 13 residues. The CDR3 loop is CASSEGHNSPLHF. For the CDR3, the DNA is TGTGCCAGCAGTGAAGGGCACAATTCACCCCTCCACTTT.

This rearrangement joins TRBV19 to TRBJ2-3; 7 bases are a match to TRBD2. Looked up from germline, CDR1 is LNHDA and CDR2 is SQIVND (reference sequence). V shed 3 bases, J shed 10 bases, and the junction held 10 bases outside the gene matches. This CDR3 is 14 amino acids long. In DNA form, the CDR3 reads TGTGCCAGTAGTATGGGGGAGGGATCTAAGCCGCAGTATTTT. It translates to CASSMGEGSKPQYF.

The chain employs TRBV7-6 and TRBJ2-1; 15 bases map to TRBD2. The V segment lost 5 bases and the J segment 7 bases; nucleotides outside the gene matches: 3. The CDR3 is made up of 15 amino acids. Germline V gene sequence: CDR1 SGHVS, CDR2 FNYEAQ. CDR3 amino acids: CASSPGLAGGNEQFF. The CDR3 DNA is TGTGCCAGCAGCCCAGGACTAGCGGGAGGGAATGAGCAGTTCTTC.

The chain couples TRBV7-9 to TRBJ2-7; 10 nucleotides agree with TRBD1. Germline lookup yields CDR1 SEHNR and CDR2 FQNEAQ (reference sequence). The CDR3 has 14 amino acids. V gave up 3 bases and J gave up 4 bases; unmatched junction bases: 3. The CDR3 reads CASSLGQGYYEQYF. In DNA form, the CDR3 reads TGTGCCAGCAGCTTGGGACAGGGGTATTACGAGCAGTACTTC.

The gene calls are TRBV7-9 and TRBJ2-7; 12 bases map to TRBD2. The CDR3 runs 15 residues. Per the germline V gene, CDR1 is SEHNR and CDR2 is FQNEAQ (reference sequence). V trimming: 5 bases; J trimming: 4 bases; junction bases outside the gene matches: 6. The CDR3 loop reads CASSPTSGRRYEQYF. CDR3 sequence (DNA): TGTGCCAGCAGCCCGACTAGCGGGAGAAGGTACGAGCAGTACTTC.

The chain links TRBV5-1 to TRBJ2-5, with 8 bases aligning to TRBD1. The germline CDR1 and CDR2 sequences are SGHRS and YFSETQ. Unmatched junction bases numbered 8, after V lost 1 base and J lost 3 bases. This CDR3 is built from 16 residues. This chain's CDR3 is CASSLLPPTGEETQYF. The CDR3 region has the DNA TGCGCCAGCAGCTTGTTACCACCGACAGGGGAAGAGACCCAGTACTTC.

V is TRBV5-1 and J is TRBJ1-2; 7 bases are a match to TRBD1. V lost 5 bases and J lost 5; bases outside the gene matches: 15. Germline V gives CDR1 SGHRS, CDR2 YFSETQ. The CDR3 extends over 16 amino acids. CDR3 sequence reads: CASSKPGQIATYGYTF. The CDR3 coding sequence is TGCGCCAGCAGTAAGCCGGGACAGATCGCCACATATGGCTACACCTTC.

DNA for the CDR3: TGTGCCAGCAGCAAAGCCAGGGGGAGGAATAACTATGGCTACACCTTC. Translated: CASSKARGRNNYGYTF. This rearrangement joins TRBV21-1 to TRBJ1-2; the table assigns TRBD1, which was not confirmed against the DNA. TRBV21-1 is labeled a pseudogene. The CDR3 covers 16 residues.

This clone was seen once. This chain joins TRBV5-4 and TRBJ1-2, with 8 bases fitting TRBD1. V lost 0 bases and J lost 6; bases outside the gene matches: 10. The CDR3 loop spans 16 amino acids. CDR1 SGHNT and CDR2 YYREEE come from the germline V gene (reference sequence). CDR3 sequence reads: CASSLGGQGARNGYTF. DNA of the CDR3: TGTGCCAGCAGCTTGGGTGGGCAGGGGGCCCGGAATGGCTACACCTTC.

This sequence joins TRBV24-1 and TRBJ1-2; D is unclear. Germline CDR1 and CDR2: KGHDR and SFDVKD. V shed 4 bases and J shed 7 bases, with 24 bases lying between them. This CDR3 comprises 17 residues. The chain's CDR3 is CATSDRGGPHLSGGYTF. The CDR3 coding sequence is TGTGCCACCAGTGACCGGGGTGGCCCTCATTTATCCGGTGGCTACACCTTC.

The count of this clone is one. This chain connects TRBV7-2 to TRBJ2-5, with a weak D call TRBD2 (6 bases). The CDR3 sequence is 16 residues long. Germline CDR1 SGHTA, CDR2 FQGNSA. Trimming pared 3 bases from V and 5 bases from J, leaving 19 bases between. In nucleotides, the CDR3 is TGTGCCAGCAGCTTCGGCGCGGGACTGGCCCCTGAGACCCAGTACTTC. Its protein product is CASSFGAGLAPETQYF.

The gene calls are TRBV11-2 and TRBJ2-1; 8 bases map to TRBD2. This CDR3 contains 18 residues. J lost 6 bases, V lost 5 bases, and 18 bases had no gene match. Looked up from germline, CDR1 is SGHAT and CDR2 is FQNNGV. DNA of the CDR3: TGTGCCAGCAGCCTTAGAGGGTTCGGCGGGAGGTTCTCCAATGAGCAGTTCTTC. Protein product: CASSLRGFGGRFSNEQFF.

This rearrangement joins TRBV20-1 to TRBJ1-1; D is unresolved. V lost 3 bases and J lost 1, with 9 bases in between. CDR3 length equals 13 residues. Per the germline V gene, CDR1 is DFQATT and CDR2 is SNEGSKA (reference sequence). CDR3 residues: CSASERGNTEAFF. CDR3 coding DNA: TGCAGTGCTAGTGAACGGGGGAACACTGAAGCTTTCTTT.

The rearrangement joins TRBV11-3 to TRBJ1-1; TRBD1 aligns across 9 bases. The germline gives CDR1 SGHNT, CDR2 YENEEA. The trim removed 5 bases at V and 3 bases at J, leaving 4 bases unmatched. CDR3 size: 14 residues. Written as DNA, the CDR3 is TGTGCCAGCAGCCGACGGACAGGGGACACTGAAGCTTTCTTT. Residues: CASSRRTGDTEAFF.

The genes are TRBV19 and TRBJ2-2; D not certain. The CDR3 is 15 residues long. Germline CDR1 reads LNHDA; CDR2 reads SQIVND (reference sequence). V was trimmed by 5 bases and J by 0 bases, leaving 10 bases between them. CDR3 coding DNA: TGTGCCAGTAGTCCCCGTGACTCGAACACCGGGGAGCTGTTTTTT. Protein: CASSPRDSNTGELFF.

The chain joins TRBV11-2 to TRBJ1-4; possibly TRBD1 for D (5 bases). Germline-derived CDR1 and CDR2 are SGHAT and FQNNGV. This CDR3 comprises 15 residues. Trimming left V 0 bases short and J 7 bases short, with 12 bases between. The CDR3 DNA sequence: TGTGCCAGCAGCTTAGATCGAGGGAGGGGTGAAAAACTGTTTTTT. This translates into CASSLDRGRGEKLFF.

The V gene is TRBV6-5, the J gene TRBJ1-2, with 8 bases fitting TRBD1. Losses at the gene ends were 5 bases for V and 4 bases for J; bases not matched to a gene: 6. CDR1 and CDR2 (germline): MNHEY, SVGAGI. There are 14 residues in the CDR3. The CDR3 coding sequence is TGTGCCAGCAGTACAAATGGACAGGGCTATGGCTACACCTTC. Translated: CASSTNGQGYGYTF.

The rearrangement joins TRBV28 to TRBJ2-1; D ambiguous. The CDR3 is made up of 15 amino acids. V was pared by 4 bases and J by 4 bases, with 14 bases between. Germline V gene sequence: CDR1 MDHEN, CDR2 SYDVKM. CDR3: CASSSNLPGYNEQFF. The CDR3 bases are TGTGCCAGCAGTTCCAACCTCCCGGGTTACAATGAGCAGTTCTTC.

In this sample, this clone turned up a few times. The chain combines TRBV2 with TRBJ1-5; tentative D call: TRBD1 (5 bases). The germline V and J ends were trimmed by 6 bases and 5 bases, with 20 bases remaining between them. Germline assignment: CDR1 SNHLY and CDR2 FYNNEI. There are 16 residues in the CDR3. The CDR3 protein is CASSQKGQGRYQPQHF. The CDR3 DNA is TGTGCCAGCAGCCAGAAAGGACAAGGAAGGTATCAGCCCCAGCATTTT. The full variable domain, completed using reference TRBV2 and TRBJ1-5, is EPEVTQTPSHQVTQMGQEVILRCVPISNHLYFYWYRQILGQKVEFLVSFYNNEISEKSEIFDDQFSVERPDGSNFTLKIRSTKLEDSAMYFCASSQKGQGRYQPQHFGDGTRLSIL.

This chain links TRBV30 with TRBJ1-1, with D perhaps TRBD1 (6 bases). The CDR3 runs to 12 residues. Germline V gene data show CDR1 as GTSNPN and CDR2 as SVGIG (reference sequence). V dropped 5 bases and J dropped 5 bases, with 12 bases sitting between them. CDR3 nucleotide sequence: TGTGCCTGGGGGGACATCGGGACTGAAGCTTTCTTT. It translates to CAWGDIGTEAFF. The full variable domain, its missing parts supplied by reference TRBV30 and TRBJ1-1, is SQTIHQWPATLVQPVGSPLSLECTVEGTSNPNLYWYRQAAGRGLQLLFYSVGIGQISSEVPQNLSASRPQDRQFILSSKKLLLSDSGFYLCAWGDIGTEAFFGQGTRLTVV.

The rearrangement links TRBV10-2 to TRBJ1-4, with D unclear. Germline assignment: CDR1 WSHSY and CDR2 SAAADI. The CDR3 sequence is 12 residues long. The V end lost 6 bases, the J end lost 6 bases, and 8 bases lay between the germline ends. CDR3 bases: TGCGCCAGCAGCGGGAACGATGAAAAACTGTTTTTT. Translation: CASSGNDEKLFF.

For the CDR3, the DNA is TGTGCCAGCAGCTTTAGTGCGGGGGCCTCCTACGAGCAGTACTTC. Its protein product is CASSFSAGASYEQYF. The chain joins TRBV11-2 to TRBJ2-7, with D perhaps TRBD2 (7 bases). The V end was cut by 3 bases, the J end by 0 bases, with 12 bases between. The CDR3 sequence is 15 residues long. The germline V gene has CDR1 SGHAT and CDR2 FQNNGV.

The chain joins TRBV6-5 to TRBJ2-7; 7 bases fit TRBD2. The junction had 5 bases not matched to a gene; V was cut back by 4 bases and J by 2 bases. The germline gives CDR1 MNHEY, CDR2 SVGAGI. The CDR3 loop spans 14 amino acids. CDR3 nucleotide sequence: TGTGCCAGCAGTTCCTCTAGCGGAACCTACGAGCAGTACTTC. It is translated as CASSSSSGTYEQYF.

This chain connects TRBV25-1 to TRBJ2-5; perhaps TRBD1 as D (5 bases). The CDR3 is 14 residues long. Looked up from germline, CDR1 is MGHDK and CDR2 is SYGVNS. The V end lost 5 bases, the J end lost 4 bases, and 14 bases lay between the germline ends. The CDR3 region is CASSWPGRRETQYF. The CDR3 DNA is TGTGCCAGCAGTTGGCCAGGGCGGCGAGAGACCCAGTACTTC.

V gene TRBV4-2 combines with J gene TRBJ2-1, with D tentatively TRBD1 (6 bases). Trimming left V 1 base short and J 5 bases short, with 15 bases between. Germline CDR1 LGHNA, CDR2 YNFKEQ. There are 16 residues in the CDR3. The CDR3 DNA sequence: TGTGCCAGCAGCCAAGTGTCCGGTTGGACAGACAATGAGCAGTTCTTC. As protein: CASSQVSGWTDNEQFF.

The CDR3 DNA follows: TGTGCCAGCAGCCCCGGGGACAGCTACACAGATACGCAGTATTTT. Translation: CASSPGDSYTDTQYF. V usage is TRBV7-8 and J usage is TRBJ2-3, with 7 bases matching TRBD1. J was trimmed by 2 bases and V by 5 bases; bases with no gene match: 7. This CDR3 has 15 residues. Germline V gene sequence: CDR1 SGHVS, CDR2 FQNEAQ.